Below are 27 T cell receptor beta chains sequenced from a single sample in a study of cytomegalovirus exposure and HLA in healthy donors. A multiplex PCR was run with 60 Vbeta primers and 13 Jbeta primers. Assay: immunoSEQ multiplex PCR; the TCRdb copy retains only in-frame clones and omits some. Of roughly 130,000 clones listed, about 70% are singletons. Sequencing used PBMCs. All receptors derive from a woman in her thirties or forties in good health and CMV-seropositive.

The chain couples TRBV6-6 to TRBJ2-2, with a weak D call TRBD1 (5 bases). The length of the CDR3 is 16 residues. Per the germline V gene, CDR1 is MNHNY and CDR2 is SVGAGI (reference sequence). V was shortened by 0 bases and J by 8 bases, with 16 bases between the two germline ends. For the CDR3, the DNA is TGTGCCAGCAGTTACTCGTCCGGCAGGGCAGTAGGGGAGCTGTTTTTT. It yields the protein CASSYSSGRAVGELFF.

V usage is TRBV27 and J usage is TRBJ1-4; possible D gene TRBD1, 5 bases. Trimming stripped 0 bases from V and 8 bases from J, with 10 bases between. Germline lookup yields CDR1 MNHEY and CDR2 SMNVEV (reference sequence). CDR3 length: 14 residues. The chain's CDR3 is CASSLSLREEKLFF. For the CDR3, the DNA is TGTGCCAGCAGTTTATCACTCAGGGAAGAAAAACTGTTTTTT.

The chain combines TRBV11-2 with TRBJ2-6; D uncertain. Germline CDR1 is SGHAT and CDR2 is FQNNGV. This CDR3 region has 15 residues. Between the trimmed V and J ends, which lost 2 bases and 4 bases, there was a span of 9 bases. CDR3 sequence: CASSLSDSGANVLTF. DNA for the CDR3: TGTGCCAGCAGCTTATCAGACTCAGGGGCCAACGTCCTGACTTTC.

The chain recombines TRBV5-1 with TRBJ2-4; D gene ambiguous. The CDR3 consists of 17 residues. The germline CDR1 and CDR2 sequences are SGHRS and YFSETQ. V was trimmed by 4 bases and J by 3 bases, leaving 20 bases between them. The CDR3 protein is CASSMGSRAQSKNIQYF. CDR3 coding DNA: TGCGCCAGCAGCATGGGTTCGCGAGCGCAAAGCAAAAACATTCAGTACTTC.

The chain carries TRBV19 and TRBJ1-1; 9 positions match TRBD1. V dropped 6 bases and J dropped 0; count of bases not matched to a gene: 8. The CDR3 contains 16 residues. CDR1 and CDR2 from the germline V gene are LNHDA and SQIVND (reference sequence). The CDR3 DNA follows: TGTGCCAGTAGGGGACTGGGGACAGGGATGAACACTGAAGCTTTCTTT. It encodes CASRGLGTGMNTEAFF. Full variable domain (remainder filled in from reference TRBV19 and TRBJ1-1): DGGITQSPKYLFRKEGQNVTLSCEQNLNHDAMYWYRQDPGQGLRLIYYSQIVNDFQKGDIAEGYSVSREKKESFPLTVTSAQKNPTAFYLCASRGLGTGMNTEAFFGQGTRLTVV.

The chain combines TRBV27 with TRBJ1-1, with a weak D call TRBD1 (5 bases). CDR3 length: 15 residues. Trimming removed 6 bases from V and 2 bases from J, with 16 bases in between. The germline gives CDR1 MNHEY, CDR2 SMNVEV (reference sequence). The CDR3 protein is CASRAPTATNTEAFF. CDR3 nucleotides: TGTGCCAGCAGGGCCCCGACAGCAACAAACACTGAAGCTTTCTTT.

This sequence joins TRBV6-5 and TRBJ2-7; D possibly corresponds to TRBD2 (6 bases). The V gene's germline CDR1 is MNHEY and CDR2 SVGAGI. The CDR3 extends over 16 amino acids. The germline V and J ends were trimmed by 0 bases and 0 bases, with 12 bases remaining between them. CDR3 DNA sequence: TGTGCCAGCAGTTACTCGATGATCGGGAGCTCCTACGAGCAGTACTTC. Translated: CASSYSMIGSSYEQYF.

This clone was seen more than once but under ten times. The CDR3 bases are TGTGCCAGCAGCCGGACTAGCGGCCACAATGAGCAGTTCTTC. Translated, it gives CASSRTSGHNEQFF. The chain joins TRBV5-5 to TRBJ2-1; TRBD2 matches at 10 bases. Unmatched junction bases numbered 3, after V lost 4 bases and J lost 5 bases. Germline V gives CDR1 SGHKS, CDR2 YYEKEE (reference sequence). CDR3 length: 14 residues.

This clone was counted only a few times. V and J are TRBV7-8 and TRBJ1-5; D gene ambiguous. V was clipped by 4 bases and J by 6 bases, with 10 bases between them. CDR3 length equals 13 residues. Germline V gene sequence: CDR1 SGHVS, CDR2 FQNEAQ. CDR3 sequence reads: CASSYKTTQPQHF. CDR3 in DNA: TGTGCCAGCAGCTATAAAACAACTCAGCCCCAGCATTTT.

The genes are TRBV28 and TRBJ1-2; D is unclear. This CDR3 has 13 residues. V was clipped by 4 bases and J by 6 bases, with 12 bases between them. Per the germline V gene, CDR1 is MDHEN and CDR2 is SYDVKM. The CDR3 region is CASSSPGEDGYTF. CDR3 nucleotides: TGTGCCAGCAGTTCTCCCGGTGAGGATGGCTACACCTTC.

The chain joins TRBV28 to TRBJ2-7; 8 bases align to TRBD2. Trimming took 6 bases from V and 3 from J; bases not matched to a gene: 16. This CDR3 has 17 amino acids. The germline V gene has CDR1 MDHEN and CDR2 SYDVKM. The CDR3 reads CASSYKNLAGQSYEQYF. The CDR3 DNA is TGTGCCAGCAGCTACAAGAATCTAGCGGGTCAGAGCTACGAGCAGTACTTC.

The chain links TRBV4-3 to TRBJ1-6, with D perhaps matching TRBD1 (6 bases). From germline, CDR1 is LGHNA and CDR2 YSLEER. Trimming left V 2 bases short and J 10 bases short, with 15 bases between. This CDR3 has 15 residues. The CDR3, as DNA: TGCGCCAGCAGCCAAAGCGCCAGGGGTGGATCACCCCTCCACTTT. Encoded protein: CASSQSARGGSPLHF.

This sequence joins TRBV5-8 and TRBJ1-1, with TRBD1 matching 10 bases. The length of the CDR3 is 17 residues. The ends lost 3 bases at V and 1 base at J; junction bases unmatched: 9. Germline V gene data show CDR1 as SGHTS and CDR2 as YDEGEE. CDR3 region: CASSSGTGVSRNTEAFF. CDR3 DNA: TGTGCCAGCAGCTCCGGGACAGGGGTGTCTAGGAACACTGAAGCTTTCTTT.

This chain uses TRBV9 with TRBJ1-5; 7 bases are a match to TRBD1. CDR1 SGDLS and CDR2 YYNGEE come from the germline V gene. V lost 4 bases, J lost 2 bases, and 6 bases stayed unmatched. This CDR3 is built from 15 residues. Here the CDR3 reads CASSLSGQGNQPQHF. The CDR3 coding sequence is TGTGCCAGCAGCCTTTCAGGACAGGGCAATCAGCCCCAGCATTTT.

The V call is TRBV5-4, the J call TRBJ2-5; D remains ambiguous. The CDR3 extends over 12 amino acids. Looked up from germline, CDR1 is SGHNT and CDR2 is YYREEE (reference sequence). V lost 2 bases and J 5 bases, leaving 7 bases between the germline ends. The CDR3 region is CASSFPGETQYF. CDR3 DNA: TGTGCCAGCAGCTTTCCCGGGGAGACCCAGTACTTC.

V and J are TRBV7-2 and TRBJ2-5; 8 bases line up with TRBD1. Per the germline V gene, CDR1 is SGHTA and CDR2 is FQGNSA. This CDR3 is 13 amino acids long. With 5 bases clipped from V and 2 bases from J, the junction kept 1 base outside the gene matches. CDR3 protein: CASSGQGQETQYF. The CDR3 bases are TGTGCCAGCAGCGGACAGGGACAAGAGACCCAGTACTTC.

CDR3 nucleotide sequence: TGTGCCTGGAGTGCGGACAGGGGGCGAGAAAAACTGTTTTTT. Its protein is CAWSADRGREKLFF. V usage is TRBV30 and J usage is TRBJ1-4; 11 bases map to TRBD1. This CDR3 is built from 14 residues. Germline values: CDR1 GTSNPN, CDR2 SVGIG (reference sequence). J was trimmed by 8 bases and V by 1 base; bases with no gene match: 3. Drawing the rest from reference TRBV30 and TRBJ1-4, the complete variable domain is SQTIHQWPATLVQPVGSPLSLECTVEGTSNPNLYWYRQAAGRGLQLLFYSVGIGQISSEVPQNLSASRPQDRQFILSSKKLLLSDSGFYLCAWSADRGREKLFFGSGTQLSVL.

This clone was seen more than once but under ten times. The chain couples TRBV5-4 to TRBJ2-3, with 10 bases matching TRBD2. V lost 4 bases to trimming and J lost 2 bases; unmatched junction nucleotides: 7. The CDR3 is 16 residues long. CDR1 and CDR2 from the germline V gene are SGHNT and YYREEE (reference sequence). CDR3: CASSRRTSGNTDTQYF. DNA of the CDR3: TGTGCCAGCAGCAGGAGGACTAGCGGAAACACAGATACGCAGTATTTT.

V is TRBV2 and J is TRBJ1-5; no reliable D call. The V gene lost 4 bases and the J gene lost 0 bases, with 10 bases spanning the gap. The V gene's germline CDR1 is SNHLY and CDR2 FYNNEI. The CDR3 covers 15 residues. The CDR3 spells CASSGRGLSNQPQHF. DNA of the CDR3: TGTGCCAGCAGTGGCCGGGGTCTTAGCAATCAGCCCCAGCATTTT.

Concerning this clone: The sample holds other DNA sequences that translate to the same CDR3. The rearrangement links TRBV9 to TRBJ2-7; a weak D match, TRBD1 (6 bases). This CDR3 has 11 amino acids. Germline values: CDR1 SGDLS, CDR2 YYNGEE. Trimming stripped 7 bases from V and 4 bases from J, with 9 bases between. The CDR3 reads CASGRGYEQYF. The DNA of the CDR3 is TGTGCCAGCGGCAGGGGTTACGAGCAGTACTTC. Full variable domain (remainder filled in from reference TRBV9 and TRBJ2-7): DSGVTQTPKHLITATGQRVTLRCSPRSGDLSVYWYQQSLDQGLQFLIQYYNGEERAKGNILERFSAQQFPDLHSELNLSSLELGDSALYFCASGRGYEQYFGPGTRLTVT.

V is TRBV28 and J is TRBJ1-2; D remains ambiguous. Germline V CDR1 and CDR2: MDHEN, SYDVKM. This CDR3 contains 13 residues. Trimming took off 7 bases at V and 8 bases at J, with 17 bases between the two ends. CDR3 amino acids: CASTPPALRGYTF. CDR3 bases: TGTGCCAGCACTCCGCCCGCCCTACGCGGCTACACCTTC.

The rearrangement links TRBV11-2 to TRBJ1-3; 9 nucleotides line up with TRBD1. With V trimmed by 2 bases and J by 4 bases, 15 bases remained unmatched. The CDR3 runs to 19 residues. The germline CDR1 and CDR2 sequences are SGHAT and FQNNGV. Written as DNA, the CDR3 is TGTGCCAGCAGCTTATCCTCGTTAGACAGGGGGTTGTCCGGAAACACCATATATTTT. Amino acid sequence: CASSLSSLDRGLSGNTIYF.

This clone was detected once. The CDR3 DNA reads as TGTGCCAGCAGAAAGGAACAGGGACCCTACGAGCAGTACTTC. Translation gives CASRKEQGPYEQYF. The chain links TRBV2 to TRBJ2-7; the D gene is possibly TRBD1 (6 bases). This CDR3 is 14 amino acids long. Trimming pared 6 bases from V and 2 bases from J, leaving 14 bases between. Germline CDR1 and CDR2: SNHLY and FYNNEI.

The rearrangement links TRBV19 to TRBJ2-7; 8 bases map to TRBD2. The J segment lost 3 bases and the V segment lost 5 bases, leaving 12 bases of the junction unmatched. The CDR3 totals 16 residues. The V gene's germline CDR1 is LNHDA and CDR2 SQIVND (reference sequence). The CDR3 DNA sequence: TGTGCCAGTAGTTCAGCAGCGGGGGCCTTACTCTACGAGCAGTACTTC. It codes for CASSSAAGALLYEQYF.

In nucleotides, the CDR3 is TGTGCCAGCAGCGTAGGGCGGGGCAAGAACACTGAAGCTTTCTTT. Its protein product is CASSVGRGKNTEAFF. J is TRBJ1-1 and V is TRBV9, with D possibly TRBD1 on 5 matching bases. CDR1 SGDLS and CDR2 YYNGEE come from the germline V gene. V lost 0 bases and J 1 base, leaving 10 bases between the germline ends. The CDR3 is made up of 15 amino acids.

V usage is TRBV19 and J usage is TRBJ1-1; 8 bases are a match to TRBD1. The V gene's germline CDR1 is LNHDA and CDR2 SQIVND (reference sequence). The V and J ends lost 4 bases and 5 bases, in that order; junction bases with no gene match: 24. The CDR3 covers 20 residues. The CDR3 is CASSNILVTGTGPMGTEAFF. The CDR3 DNA reads as TGTGCCAGTAGTAATATCTTGGTGACCGGGACAGGACCTATGGGGACTGAAGCTTTCTTT.

This chain links TRBV29-1 with TRBJ2-7; D is possibly TRBD2 (6 bases). This CDR3 is built from 12 residues. Trimming stripped 6 bases from V and 3 bases from J, with 12 bases between. Germline CDR1 SQVTM, CDR2 ANQGSEA. CDR3 loop: CSVRGTHYEQYF. In nucleotides, the CDR3 is TGCAGCGTCCGCGGGACTCACTACGAGCAGTACTTC.